Sequencing of this TCR beta chain was carried out in a study of blood T cell repertoires in COVID-19. Whole-study context: Researchers got acute and convalescent COVID-19 samples from the United States, Italy and Spain.

Original analysis: Nucleated cell counts were estimated from reference gene primer amplification. The data were produced by immunoSEQ multiplex PCR, yet TCRdb's version contains in-frame clones alone and is incomplete. The V and J calls and clone size come from that table; D and trimming were worked out from the DNA. The profile shows about 300,000 clones, about 85% of them singletons. The V gene end was trimmed by 5 bases and the J gene end by 0 bases; junction bases not matched to a gene: 8. The CDR3 sequence is 18 residues long. CDR1 is KGHDR and CDR2 is SFDVKD in the germline V gene. This clonotype originated in a human donor in a cohort sampled during active COVID-19. Material: peripheral blood. The chain carries TRBV24-1 and TRBJ2-1; 11 bases align to TRBD2. CDR3 bases: TGTGCCACCAGTGGTTGGGGGACTAGCGGTGTCTCCTACAATGAGCAGTTCTTC. Protein sequence: CATSGWGTSGVSYNEQFF.